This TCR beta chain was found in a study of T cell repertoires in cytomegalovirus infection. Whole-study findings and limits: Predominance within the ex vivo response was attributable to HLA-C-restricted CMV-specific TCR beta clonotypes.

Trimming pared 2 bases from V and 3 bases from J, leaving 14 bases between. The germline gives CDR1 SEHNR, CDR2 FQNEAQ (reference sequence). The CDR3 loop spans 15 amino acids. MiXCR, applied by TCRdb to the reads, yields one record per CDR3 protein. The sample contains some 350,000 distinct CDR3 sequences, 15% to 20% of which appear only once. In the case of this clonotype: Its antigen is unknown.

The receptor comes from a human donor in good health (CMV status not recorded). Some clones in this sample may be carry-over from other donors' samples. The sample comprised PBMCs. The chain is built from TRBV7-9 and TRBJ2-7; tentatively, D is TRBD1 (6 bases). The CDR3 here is CASSLRTAPIYEQYF. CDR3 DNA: TGTGCCAGCAGCTTAAGGACAGCGCCTATCTACGAGCAGTACTTC. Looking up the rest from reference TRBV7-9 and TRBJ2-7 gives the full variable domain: DTGVSQNPRHKITKRGQNVTFRCDPISEHNRLYWYRQTLGQGPEFLTYFQNEAQLEKSRLLSDRFSAERPKGSFSTLEIQRTEQGDSAMYLCASSLRTAPIYEQYFGPGTRLTVT.